The 14 T cell receptor beta chains listed next were all sequenced from one sample in a study of response to subunit inactivated influenza vaccine. TCRdb processed the RT-PCR reads anew with MiXCR; each CDR3 protein has one entry. This repertoire shows over 300,000 distinct CDR3 sequences, 20% to 25% found once; its top ten account for 10%. The sample consisted of PBMCs from blood, taken about 19 months after vaccination. These receptors were collected from a man aged 50-75 years who received an inactivated influenza vaccine.

The CDR3 reads CASTPYVKSTYEQYF. As DNA, the CDR3 is TGTGCCAGCACCCCGTACGTGAAAAGTACCTACGAGCAGTACTTC. This sequence joins TRBV28 and TRBJ2-7; no reliable D call. This CDR3 is built from 15 residues. V was shortened by 7 bases and J by 2 bases, with 18 bases between the two germline ends. CDR1 MDHEN and CDR2 SYDVKM come from the germline V gene.

This clonotype was picked up a small number of times. DNA for the CDR3: TGTGCCAGCAGTTTGGCGCAGATCACCGAAGCTTTCTTT. Its protein is CASSLAQITEAFF. V and J are TRBV28 and TRBJ1-1; D remains ambiguous. Germline V gene lookup returns CDR1 MDHEN and CDR2 SYDVKM. The CDR3 covers 13 residues. V lost 3 bases and J 8 bases, leaving 13 bases between the germline ends.

This clonotype has just a few counts. The chain carries TRBV7-9 and TRBJ1-6, with D possibly TRBD1 on 5 matching bases. Germline V CDR1 and CDR2: SEHNR, FQNEAQ (reference sequence). The V end was cut by 5 bases, the J end by 6 bases, with 14 bases between. The CDR3 runs to 15 residues. The CDR3: CASSQPGRSNSPLHF. Here the CDR3 DNA reads TGTGCCAGCAGCCAACCGGGACGGTCTAATTCACCCCTCCACTTT.

The rearrangement joins TRBV6-2 or TRBV6-3 to TRBJ1-1; D is uncertain. Trimming stripped 5 bases from V and 5 bases from J, with 15 bases between. Germline V gene lookup returns CDR1 MNHEY and CDR2 SVGEGT. CDR3 length: 14 amino acids. The CDR3 protein is CASSPLWAGTEAFF. In nucleotides, the CDR3 is TGTGCCAGCAGTCCCCTTTGGGCGGGGACTGAAGCTTTCTTT.

This clonotype has more than one count but fewer than ten. This chain joins TRBV29-1 and TRBJ1-1; TRBD1 matches 9 bases. This CDR3 has 16 residues. The V segment lost 4 bases and the J segment 1 base; nucleotides outside the gene matches: 10. Germline V gene lookup returns CDR1 SQVTM and CDR2 ANQGSEA. The CDR3 protein is CSVVYRGRRRNTEAFF. The CDR3, as DNA: TGCAGCGTTGTTTACAGGGGGCGCAGGAGGAACACTGAAGCTTTCTTT. Drawing the rest from reference TRBV29-1 and TRBJ1-1, the complete variable domain is SAVISQKPSRDICQRGTSLTIQCQVDSQVTMMFWYRQQPGQSLTLIATANQGSEATYESGFVIDKFPISRPNLTFSTLTVSNMSPEDSSIYLCSVVYRGRRRNTEAFFGQGTRLTVV.

This clonotype has more than one count but fewer than ten. This sequence joins TRBV6-1 and TRBJ1-4; TRBD1 aligns across 9 bases. The CDR3 covers 16 residues. V was pared by 5 bases and J by 2 bases, with 6 bases of the junction left unmatched. The germline V gene encodes CDR1 MNHNS and CDR2 SASEGT. CDR3 bases: TGTGCCAGCAGTCCCGGGACAGGGTTCACTAATGAAAAACTGTTTTTT. Translating gives CASSPGTGFTNEKLFF.

In this sample, this clonotype turned up many times. The CDR3 sequence is CASSFGLKGSPLHF. The DNA for the CDR3 is TGTGCCAGCAGCTTCGGACTAAAAGGATCACCCCTCCACTTT. The J gene is TRBJ1-6, the V gene TRBV5-4; unclear D gene. V lost 2 bases to trimming and J lost 10 bases, with 13 bases between them. Germline V gives CDR1 SGHNT, CDR2 YYREEE (reference sequence). CDR3 size: 14 residues.

This clonotype was seen a handful of times. This chain joins TRBV18 and TRBJ2-5; 9 positions agree with TRBD2. Trimming removed 6 bases from V and 2 bases from J; junction bases left unmatched: 10. Germline V gene data show CDR1 as KGHSH and CDR2 as LQKENI. The CDR3 totals 16 residues. CDR3 loop: CASSTTSGAYQETQYF. CDR3 nucleotides: TGTGCCAGCTCGACGACTAGCGGAGCTTATCAAGAGACCCAGTACTTC.

The V and J genes are TRBV20-1 and TRBJ2-1; 13 nucleotides match TRBD2. Germline assignment: CDR1 DFQATT and CDR2 SNEGSKA (reference sequence). The CDR3 consists of 13 residues. Trimming removed 6 bases from V and 6 bases from J; junction bases left unmatched: 2. The CDR3 loop reads CSARLAGGNEQFF. CDR3 nucleotides: TGCAGTGCCCGACTAGCGGGGGGCAATGAGCAGTTCTTC.

This clonotype showed up just a few times. The rearrangement uses TRBV4-3 and TRBJ2-1, with TRBD1 matching 12 bases. The germline V gene has CDR1 LGHNA and CDR2 YSLEER. Trimming took 0 bases from V and 9 from J; bases not matched to a gene: 6. There are 16 residues in the CDR3. This chain's CDR3 is CASSQDWGQGAFEQFF. The DNA of the CDR3 is TGCGCCAGCAGCCAAGATTGGGGACAGGGGGCTTTTGAGCAGTTCTTC.

The chain carries TRBV18 and TRBJ1-1; D is unclear. Germline loops: CDR1 KGHSH, CDR2 LQKENI. CDR3 size: 15 residues. The germline V and J ends were trimmed by 3 bases and 0 bases, with 11 bases remaining between them. CDR3 amino acids: CASSPVRVMNTEAFF. CDR3 bases: TGTGCCAGCTCACCGGTTCGGGTTATGAACACTGAAGCTTTCTTT.

This clonotype turned up a few times. The chain has TRBV6-2 or TRBV6-3 and TRBJ2-2, with TRBD1 matching 7 bases. With 6 bases clipped from V and 4 bases from J, the junction kept 5 bases outside the gene matches. Germline V gives CDR1 MNHEY, CDR2 SVGEGT. The CDR3 is 14 amino acids. CDR3: CASSRTGITGELFF. The CDR3 DNA reads as TGTGCCAGCAGCCGGACAGGTATCACCGGGGAGCTGTTTTTT.

This clonotype was counted many times. This chain links TRBV5-1 with TRBJ1-1; D may be TRBD1 (5 bases). CDR3 length: 13 residues. Between the trimmed V and J ends, which lost 7 bases and 2 bases, there was a span of 12 bases. Germline V gene sequence: CDR1 SGHRS, CDR2 YFSETQ. CDR3: CASHRSLNTEAFF. The CDR3 DNA follows: TGCGCCAGCCACAGGTCTCTTAACACTGAAGCTTTCTTT.

This clonotype was observed many times. J is TRBJ1-3 and V is TRBV10-3, with a weak D call TRBD1 (5 bases). CDR1 is ENHRY and CDR2 is SYGVKD in the germline V gene. V was trimmed by 0 bases and J by 8 bases, leaving 8 bases between them. This CDR3 contains 13 residues. CDR3 DNA: TGTGCCATCAGTGAGTCGACAGCGGACACCATATATTTT. Translating it yields CAISESTADTIYF.